The 21 T cell receptor beta chains in this list originate from one sample, sequenced in a study of cytomegalovirus exposure and HLA in healthy donors. Primers included in the PCR were 60 Vbeta and 13 Jbeta primers. Sequencing was performed with immunoSEQ multiplex PCR; in TCRdb, only in-frame clones are kept and a portion is missing. The sample's table shows under 250,000 clones. Sample: PBMCs. Receptors originate from a girl aged 2-9 years in good health and CMV-seropositive.

The chain couples TRBV14 to TRBJ2-1; D is possibly TRBD2 (6 bases). Trimming stripped 0 bases from V and 12 bases from J, with 15 bases between. The CDR3 runs 14 residues. Germline lookup yields CDR1 SGHDN and CDR2 FVKESK. The CDR3 DNA is TGTGCCAGCAGCCAAGATCTGGGAGGCGAGGGGCAGTTCTTC. This sequence encodes CASSQDLGGEGQFF.

This chain uses TRBV28 with TRBJ2-7; TRBD2 matches 10 bases. J was trimmed by 4 bases and V by 6 bases; bases with no gene match: 12. Germline V gene lookup returns CDR1 MDHEN and CDR2 SYDVKM. This CDR3 is built from 16 residues. In nucleotides, the CDR3 is TGTGCCAGCAGGTCGCCGGGACTAGCGAGACTTTACGAGCAGTACTTC. Protein: CASRSPGLARLYEQYF. Filled out from reference TRBV28 and TRBJ2-7, the complete variable domain reads DVKVTQSSRYLVKRTGEKVFLECVQDMDHENMFWYRQDPGLGLRLIYFSYDVKMKEKGDIPEGYSVSREKKERFSLILESASTNQTSMYLCASRSPGLARLYEQYFGPGTRLTVT.

The V call is TRBV9, the J call TRBJ2-5; 8 positions match TRBD1. J was trimmed by 5 bases and V by 1 base; bases with no gene match: 10. CDR3 length: 16 residues. Per the germline V gene, CDR1 is SGDLS and CDR2 is YYNGEE. The CDR3 spells CASSVRNPGGSETQYF. The CDR3 nucleotides are TGTGCCAGCAGCGTAAGGAATCCAGGGGGCTCGGAGACCCAGTACTTC.

The CDR3 nucleotides are TGCGCCAGCAGCCAAGTGCCTTTGGAAGGGGCATATAATTCACCCCTCCACTTT. This gives the protein CASSQVPLEGAYNSPLHF. The V gene is TRBV4-1, the J gene TRBJ1-6; D might be TRBD1 (5 bases). Trimming left V 1 base short and J 4 bases short, with 17 bases between. The CDR3 runs to 18 residues. Germline lookup yields CDR1 MGHRA and CDR2 YSYEKL.

This chain connects TRBV7-2 to TRBJ2-7; 12 bases are a match to TRBD2. J was trimmed by 9 bases and V by 5 bases; bases with no gene match: 14. Per germline, CDR1 SGHTA and CDR2 FQGNSA. This CDR3 region has 16 residues. CDR3 region: CASSPEPTSGSIGQYF. The DNA of the CDR3 is TGTGCCAGCAGCCCCGAGCCGACTAGCGGGAGTATAGGGCAGTACTTC.

This chain uses TRBV4-1 with TRBJ1-6; D gene unclear. Looked up from germline, CDR1 is MGHRA and CDR2 is YSYEKL. CDR3 length: 16 residues. The V and J ends lost 0 bases and 13 bases respectively, with 19 bases between them. CDR3 loop: CASSQDPSYLEEPLHF. The CDR3 DNA sequence: TGCGCCAGCAGCCAAGACCCATCGTACCTAGAGGAGCCCCTCCACTTT.

V gene TRBV6-5 combines with J gene TRBJ1-5, with D possibly matching TRBD1 (5 bases). V was clipped by 6 bases and J by 7 bases, with 19 bases between them. Per germline, CDR1 MNHEY and CDR2 SVGAGI. The CDR3 runs 15 residues. CDR3 loop: CASSPLAGEDQPQHF. CDR3 sequence (DNA): TGTGCCAGCAGCCCTCTGGCGGGGGAGGACCAGCCCCAGCATTTT.

The chain has TRBV29-1 and TRBJ2-1, with a tentative D call TRBD2 (7 bases). The V gene's germline CDR1 is SQVTM and CDR2 ANQGSEA. Trimming shortened V by 4 bases and J by 6 bases, and 10 bases separated the two germline ends. The CDR3 totals 12 residues. The CDR3 spells CSVVGGPNEQFF. CDR3 nucleotides: TGCAGCGTTGTGGGGGGGCCCAATGAGCAGTTCTTC.

V is TRBV28 and J is TRBJ1-5; 7 bases are a match to TRBD1. CDR1 and CDR2 from the germline V gene are MDHEN and SYDVKM. The CDR3 loop spans 13 amino acids. V lost 7 bases to trimming and J lost 6 bases; unmatched junction nucleotides: 6. CDR3 sequence reads: CASTTPGGQPQHF. CDR3 coding DNA: TGTGCCAGCACTACACCAGGGGGTCAGCCCCAGCATTTT.

The chain has TRBV5-4 and TRBJ2-1, with 11 bases matching TRBD2. The CDR3 is 16 amino acids. Germline CDR1 is SGHNT and CDR2 is YYREEE (reference sequence). V dropped 3 bases and J dropped 7; count of bases not matched to a gene: 9. The CDR3 protein is CASSSSRLAGLNEQFF. DNA of the CDR3: TGTGCCAGCAGCTCCTCCCGACTAGCGGGACTTAATGAGCAGTTCTTC.

The chain uses TRBV6-1 and TRBJ2-7, with D perhaps matching TRBD2 (6 bases). Germline V gives CDR1 MNHNS, CDR2 SASEGT. This CDR3 has 15 amino acids. V was pared by 7 bases and J by 2 bases, with 18 bases between. CDR3 sequence (DNA): TGTGCCAGCAACGCCAACGCGGGGTTTGCCTACGAGCAGTACTTC. It translates to CASNANAGFAYEQYF.

V and J are TRBV7-6 and TRBJ2-2, with 10 bases identical to TRBD1. The CDR3 is made up of 17 amino acids. Trimming removed 3 bases from V and 5 bases from J; junction bases left unmatched: 9. Germline CDR1 and CDR2: SGHVS and FNYEAQ. The CDR3 DNA follows: TGTGCCAGCAGCTTTAGCTACGGGACAGGGGTTACCGGGGAGCTGTTTTTT. Encoded protein: CASSFSYGTGVTGELFF.

J is TRBJ2-7 and V is TRBV5-4; 12 nucleotides align to TRBD2. The germline gives CDR1 SGHNT, CDR2 YYREEE (reference sequence). The V segment lost 2 bases and the J segment 5 bases; nucleotides outside the gene matches: 11. The CDR3 loop spans 17 amino acids. The DNA of the CDR3 is TGTGCCAGCAGCTTCCTAGCGCTAGCGGGAGGGCCGCACGAGCAGTACTTC. It translates to CASSFLALAGGPHEQYF.

The chain is built from TRBV7-8 and TRBJ2-5; 12 bases line up with TRBD2. Germline-derived CDR1 and CDR2 are SGHVS and FQNEAQ. This CDR3 spans 17 amino acids. Trimming cost V 5 bases and J 4 bases; bases outside gene matches: 11. CDR3 region: CASSLLRTSGMGETQYF. The CDR3 DNA follows: TGTGCCAGCAGCCTCCTCCGGACTAGCGGGATGGGAGAGACCCAGTACTTC.

The CDR3 protein is CASSGGGRYGGELFF. CDR3 nucleotide sequence: TGTGCCAGCAGTGGGGGAGGGAGGTACGGCGGGGAGCTGTTTTTT. The chain has TRBV25-1 and TRBJ2-2, with TRBD2 matching 7 bases. The V and J ends lost 4 bases and 7 bases, in that order; junction bases with no gene match: 9. CDR1 and CDR2 (germline): MGHDK, SYGVNS. This CDR3 comprises 15 residues.

This sequence joins TRBV5-1 and TRBJ2-6; 9 bases align to TRBD1. V shed 1 base and J 4 bases; nucleotides not matched to a gene: 9. Germline V gives CDR1 SGHRS, CDR2 YFSETQ. The CDR3 is 18 amino acids. The CDR3 loop reads CASSLSGTGRLGANVLTF. The CDR3 DNA reads as TGCGCCAGCAGCTTGTCTGGGACAGGGAGGTTGGGGGCCAACGTCCTGACTTTC.

The chain recombines TRBV5-6 with TRBJ2-2; possibly TRBD1 for D (6 bases). Trimming removed 1 base at V and 2 bases at J, with 9 bases between. The CDR3 runs 15 residues. Germline V gene sequence: CDR1 SGHDT, CDR2 YYEEEE. CDR3 residues: CASSLLDRNTGELFF. The DNA for the CDR3 is TGTGCCAGCAGCTTGTTGGACAGAAACACCGGGGAGCTGTTTTTT.

The chain combines TRBV27 with TRBJ1-1, with a possible D match to TRBD1 (6 bases). The CDR3 totals 17 residues. Per the germline V gene, CDR1 is MNHEY and CDR2 is SMNVEV (reference sequence). Trimming took off 0 bases at V and 5 bases at J, with 19 bases between the two ends. The CDR3 DNA follows: TGTGCCAGCAGTTTATCGCAGGGGCGAAACCCGTTGACTGAAGCTTTCTTT. Translation: CASSLSQGRNPLTEAFF.

The chain employs TRBV7-9 and TRBJ1-4, with D unresolved. Germline CDR1 and CDR2: SEHNR and FQNEAQ (reference sequence). This CDR3 has 14 residues. Trimming removed 3 bases at V and 1 base at J, with 6 bases between. The CDR3 spells CASSFGGTNEKLFF. CDR3 sequence (DNA): TGTGCCAGCAGCTTCGGCGGAACTAATGAAAAACTGTTTTTT.

J is TRBJ2-5 and V is TRBV30; 8 bases map to TRBD2. The better agreement between TRBJ2-7 and the DNA end casts doubt on the J call. Germline CDR1 reads GTSNPN; CDR2 reads SVGIG (reference sequence). The CDR3 loop spans 14 amino acids. CDR3 amino acids: CAWSGSGIIYEQYF. In DNA form, the CDR3 reads TGTGCCTGGAGTGGTAGCGGGATCATCTACGAGCAGTACTTC.

The chain recombines TRBV7-2 with TRBJ2-1; possibly TRBD2 for D (7 bases). CDR3 length equals 12 residues. V gave up 6 bases and J gave up 7 bases, with 10 bases separating them. Germline-derived CDR1 and CDR2 are SGHTA and FQGNSA. CDR3 DNA: TGTGCCAGCAGAGGGGGGGGAAATGAGCAGTTCTTC. Translation gives CASRGGGNEQFF.